A selection of T cell receptor beta chains follows, all from one sample in a study of T-cell memory formation after mild COVID-19. TCRdb reprocessed the 5' RACE reads via MiXCR and lists one record per CDR3 protein. This table has 170,000 or so distinct CDR3 sequences, over 20% appearing once. Material: PBMCs or a T cell subset sorted from them (not recorded which). These TCRs come from an adult woman who had mild COVID-19 (a few samples of this study predate the infection). Cell type and time point are not known. The CDR3 runs from the conserved cysteine through the conserved F or W.

V: TRBV5-6
J: TRBJ1-2
CDR3: CASSLGSVWYGYTF

V: TRBV9
J: TRBJ2-1
CDR3: CASSVGIIGVGGPAYEQFF

V: TRBV30
J: TRBJ2-7
CDR3: CAWSREDYEQYF

V: TRBV11-2
J: TRBJ2-1
CDR3: CASSSSGSIEQFF

V: TRBV7-9
J: TRBJ2-7
CDR3: CASSSAPLDGGSYEQYF

V: TRBV4-2
J: TRBJ1-2
CDR3: CASSQDSKGGYGYTF

V: TRBV5-1
J: TRBJ1-1
CDR3: CASSGWVNTEAFF

V: TRBV5-6
J: TRBJ2-1
CDR3: CASSQVTKNEQFF

V: TRBV27
J: TRBJ2-1
CDR3: CASTTGNEQFF

V: TRBV4-2
J: TRBJ2-1
CDR3: CASSLYGRGHYNEQFF

V: TRBV5-1
J: TRBJ2-1
CDR3: CASRSEAGEYEQFF

V: TRBV7-2
J: TRBJ2-3
CDR3: CASSLTWTNLGDTQYF

V: TRBV10-2
J: TRBJ2-3
CDR3: CASGAGGPPDTQYF

V: TRBV5-1
J: TRBJ2-7
CDR3: CASSSENGLARYEQYF

V: TRBV12-5
J: TRBJ2-5
CDR3: CASGWAVQGEKETQYF

V: TRBV29-1
J: TRBJ2-3
CDR3: CSVDPYPNTQYF

V: TRBV6-5
J: TRBJ1-2
CDR3: CAAFRSGTVQGYTF

V: TRBV9
J: TRBJ2-3
CDR3: CASNEGRTDTQYF

V: TRBV12-3/TRBV12-4
J: TRBJ1-4
CDR3: CASSGGQMHNEKLFF

V: TRBV7-9
J: TRBJ1-1
CDR3: CASSLERTMNTEAFF

V: TRBV7-8
J: TRBJ2-1
CDR3: CASSLVSQASYNEQFF

V: TRBV7-6
J: TRBJ2-2
CDR3: CASSLGGTANTGELFF

V: TRBV9
J: TRBJ2-7
CDR3: CASSVDWTGSYEQYF

V: TRBV7-2
J: TRBJ2-2
CDR3: CASSLIRPTDTGELFF

V: TRBV12-3/TRBV12-4
J: TRBJ2-3
CDR3: CASGSITDTQYF

V: TRBV5-6
J: TRBJ2-1
CDR3: CASSQNVGTGLGNEQFF